These 30 T cell receptor beta chains came from one sample sequenced in a study of blood T cell repertoires in COVID-19. Clones were sequenced by immunoSEQ multiplex PCR, and TCRdb holds only the in-frame ones, with some missing. This table holds roughly 300,000 clones, about 86% found once. The sequenced material came from peripheral blood. These receptor sequences come from a woman aged 50 to 65 with acute or convalescent COVID-19.

This rearrangement joins TRBV7-9 to TRBJ2-7; 7 bases line up with TRBD2. J lost 5 bases, V lost 8 bases, and 6 bases had no gene match. This CDR3 is built from 12 residues. Germline V lookup: CDR1 SEHNR, CDR2 FQNEAQ (reference sequence). The CDR3 protein is CASGREPNEQYF. DNA of the CDR3: TGTGCCAGCGGGCGGGAGCCTAACGAGCAGTACTTC.

J is TRBJ1-4 and V is TRBV2, with D perhaps matching TRBD1 (5 bases). Germline V gene lookup returns CDR1 SNHLY and CDR2 FYNNEI. V was pared by 4 bases and J by 5 bases, with 14 bases between. This CDR3 is built from 15 residues. The CDR3 reads CASSAPGSTNEKLFF. In DNA form, the CDR3 reads TGTGCCAGCAGTGCCCCAGGGTCCACGAATGAAAAACTGTTTTTT.

This chain connects TRBV7-6 to TRBJ1-4; 12 bases map to TRBD1. The CDR3 consists of 15 residues. Germline V gene lookup returns CDR1 SGHVS and CDR2 FNYEAQ. Losses at the gene ends were 5 bases for V and 8 bases for J; bases not matched to a gene: 6. The CDR3 bases are TGTGCCAGCAGCCAGGGGGGACAGGGGGCGGAAAAACTGTTTTTT. Its translation is CASSQGGQGAEKLFF.

The chain is built from TRBV12-2 and TRBJ2-3; the tabulated D call, TRBD2, remains unverified against the DNA. TRBV12-2 is an annotated pseudogene. There are 17 residues in the CDR3. The CDR3 DNA sequence: TGTGCAAGTCGCTTAGTCAAGCGGGAGACGGTGGCAGATACGCAGTATTTT. This sequence encodes CASRLVKRETVADTQYF.

The table lists this clone with a few counts. This chain joins TRBV4-2 and TRBJ2-2, with 8 positions matching TRBD2. The CDR3 runs 17 residues. Trimming at V came to 1 base and at J to 0 bases, leaving 4 bases not matched to a gene. The V gene's germline CDR1 is LGHNA and CDR2 YNFKEQ. Written as DNA, the CDR3 is TGTGCCAGCAGCCAAGTTAAAGCGGGAGCGAACACCGGGGAGCTGTTTTTT. Translation gives CASSQVKAGANTGELFF.

This chain uses TRBV9 with TRBJ2-3, with D possibly TRBD2 on 5 matching bases. Germline loops: CDR1 SGDLS, CDR2 YYNGEE. Trimming took off 4 bases at V and 5 bases at J, with 8 bases between the two ends. This CDR3 spans 12 amino acids. CDR3 DNA sequence: TGTGCCAGCAGCTCCCGGGGAGATACGCAGTATTTT. It codes for CASSSRGDTQYF.

This clone was seen just once. The CDR3 here is CAWSQPGLFNQPQHF. CDR3 coding DNA: TGTGCCTGGAGTCAGCCGGGACTCTTTAATCAGCCCCAGCATTTT. The V gene is TRBV30, the J gene TRBJ1-5; the D gene is possibly TRBD1 (5 bases). This CDR3 is 15 amino acids long. Looked up from germline, CDR1 is GTSNPN and CDR2 is SVGIG (reference sequence). Between the trimmed V and J ends, which lost 2 bases and 4 bases, there was a span of 15 bases. Looking up the rest from reference TRBV30 and TRBJ1-5 gives the full variable domain: SQTIHQWPATLVQPVGSPLSLECTVEGTSNPNLYWYRQAAGRGLQLLFYSVGIGQISSEVPQNLSASRPQDRQFILSSKKLLLSDSGFYLCAWSQPGLFNQPQHFGDGTRLSIL.

The chain recombines TRBV5-1 with TRBJ1-2; D unresolved. Germline CDR1 is SGHRS and CDR2 is YFSETQ. The CDR3 length is 14 residues. V lost 0 bases, J lost 8 bases, and 14 bases lay in between. The CDR3 DNA reads as TGCGCCAGCAGCTTGGACGGGGAAACCAACGGCTACACCTTC. The encoded protein is CASSLDGETNGYTF.

This clone was picked up a small number of times. This chain uses TRBV10-3 with TRBJ2-3; TRBD2 matches at 7 bases. Germline V gives CDR1 ENHRY, CDR2 SYGVKD. The CDR3 has 18 amino acids. J gave up 2 bases and V 2 bases, and 13 bases lay outside the gene matches. The CDR3 region has the DNA TGTGCCATCAGTGAGCCTCAATTTAGCGGGTGGAACACAGATACGCAGTATTTT. This encodes CAISEPQFSGWNTDTQYF.

This sequence joins TRBV2 and TRBJ2-4; no clear D gene. Trimming stripped 8 bases from V and 1 base from J, with 15 bases between. This CDR3 is built from 15 residues. Looked up from germline, CDR1 is SNHLY and CDR2 is FYNNEI. In DNA form, the CDR3 reads TGTGCCAGCTGTTTGGCTGGCTGGGCCAAAAACATTCAGTACTTC. Its protein product is CASCLAGWAKNIQYF. Full variable domain (missing parts from reference TRBV2 and TRBJ2-4): EPEVTQTPSHQVTQMGQEVILRCVPISNHLYFYWYRQILGQKVEFLVSFYNNEISEKSEIFDDQFSVERPDGSNFTLKIRSTKLEDSAMYFCASCLAGWAKNIQYFGAGTRLSVL.

In its sample, this clone was seen a few times. The chain links TRBV12-3 or TRBV12-4 to TRBJ1-1, with 11 bases matching TRBD1. The V gene end was trimmed by 5 bases and the J gene end by 11 bases; junction bases not matched to a gene: 7. The CDR3 totals 13 residues. CDR3 sequence reads: CASSAGTGGRAFF. CDR3 DNA: TGTGCCAGCAGTGCCGGGACAGGGGGACGGGCTTTCTTT.

The V gene is TRBV27, the J gene TRBJ1-1; 9 bases map to TRBD1. This CDR3 is 13 amino acids long. The V segment lost 5 bases and the J segment 10 bases; nucleotides outside the gene matches: 8. Germline CDR1 reads MNHEY; CDR2 reads SMNVEV (reference sequence). The CDR3 nucleotides read TGTGCCAGCAGTCTGGGACAGGGTACGATAGCTTTCTTT. Residues: CASSLGQGTIAFF.

The V call is TRBV5-4, the J call TRBJ2-2, with a weak D call TRBD1 (5 bases). This CDR3 contains 15 residues. CDR1 SGHNT and CDR2 YYREEE come from the germline V gene (reference sequence). With 3 bases removed from V and 1 base from J, the gap between germline ends came to 10 bases. CDR3: CASSSVTGNTGELFF. The CDR3 DNA is TGTGCCAGCAGCTCCGTCACAGGGAACACCGGGGAGCTGTTTTTT. The variable domain in full, completed from reference TRBV5-4 and TRBJ2-2, reads ETGVTQSPTHLIKTRGQQVTLRCSSQSGHNTVSWYQQALGQGPQFIFQYYREEENGRGNFPPRFSGLQFPNYSSELNVNALELDDSALYLCASSSVTGNTGELFFGEGSRLTVL.

The chain is built from TRBV7-2 and TRBJ1-2; the D gene is possibly TRBD1 (5 bases). CDR3 length: 15 residues. The V end was cut by 0 bases, the J end by 4 bases, with 12 bases between. The V gene's germline CDR1 is SGHTA and CDR2 FQGNSA. Here the CDR3 reads CASSLAQVFLYGYTF. The CDR3 nucleotides are TGTGCCAGCAGCTTAGCACAGGTCTTTCTCTATGGCTACACCTTC.

The chain carries TRBV5-1 and TRBJ2-7, with 7 bases identical to TRBD1. Germline lookup yields CDR1 SGHRS and CDR2 YFSETQ. Germline trimming cut 1 base from V and 3 bases from J; bases unmatched to any gene: 1. There are 13 residues in the CDR3. CDR3 DNA sequence: TGCGCCAGCAGCTTGACAGGGGACTACGAGCAGTACTTC. This gives the protein CASSLTGDYEQYF. Full variable domain (outside the CDR3, taken from reference TRBV5-1 and TRBJ2-7): KAGVTQTPRYLIKTRGQQVTLSCSPISGHRSVSWYQQTPGQGLQFLFEYFSETQRNKGNFPGRFSGRQFSNSRSEMNVSTLELGDSALYLCASSLTGDYEQYFGPGTRLTVT.

The V and J genes are TRBV18 and TRBJ1-6; 8 nucleotides agree with TRBD1. The CDR3 is 15 residues long. V gave up 6 bases and J gave up 8 bases; unmatched junction bases: 9. The germline CDR1 and CDR2 sequences are KGHSH and LQKENI. CDR3 coding DNA: TGTGCCAGCTCTCCAAGGACAGGGAGTGATTCACCCCTCCACTTT. Protein product: CASSPRTGSDSPLHF.

As regards this clone: Other nucleotide sequences from this sample produce the same CDR3. The rearrangement joins TRBV5-1 to TRBJ1-1; maybe TRBD1 (6 bases). V shed 1 base and J shed 0 bases, with 7 bases lying between them. Germline CDR1 is SGHRS and CDR2 is YFSETQ. The CDR3 is made up of 14 amino acids. The chain's CDR3 is CASSLTGMNTEAFF. CDR3 nucleotides: TGCGCCAGCAGCTTGACAGGGATGAACACTGAAGCTTTCTTT.

The V gene is TRBV30, the J gene TRBJ1-2, with 7 positions matching TRBD1. The junction had 13 bases not matched to a gene; V was cut back by 5 bases and J by 1 base. The CDR3 loop spans 16 amino acids. Germline V gene sequence: CDR1 GTSNPN, CDR2 SVGIG (reference sequence). CDR3 nucleotides: TGTGCCTGGGGACCGTCGTTCGGGACAGTTAACTATGGCTACACCTTC. Its translation is CAWGPSFGTVNYGYTF.

The chain combines TRBV29-1 with TRBJ2-3; D gene uncertain. Between the trimmed V and J ends, which lost 4 bases and 5 bases, there was a span of 7 bases. The CDR3 is 11 residues long. The V gene's germline CDR1 is SQVTM and CDR2 ANQGSEA. The CDR3 sequence: CSVVWRDTQYF. As DNA, the CDR3 is TGCAGCGTTGTGTGGAGAGATACGCAGTATTTT.

The CDR3 loop is CSVPLDYTSTDTQYF. CDR3 in DNA: TGCAGCGTTCCCCTGGACTATACCAGCACAGATACGCAGTATTTT. The V call is TRBV29-1, the J call TRBJ2-3; D possibly corresponds to TRBD2 (6 bases). The germline V and J ends were trimmed by 5 bases and 0 bases, with 15 bases remaining between them. The CDR3 is made up of 15 amino acids. Germline V lookup: CDR1 SQVTM, CDR2 ANQGSEA.

The rearrangement uses TRBV25-1 and TRBJ1-1; D not resolved. The germline V gene has CDR1 MGHDK and CDR2 SYGVNS. With 3 bases removed from V and 1 base from J, the gap between germline ends came to 9 bases. The CDR3 contains 14 residues. The CDR3 region is CASSDAGSNTEAFF. Here the CDR3 DNA reads TGTGCCAGCAGTGACGCGGGATCGAACACTGAAGCTTTCTTT. The full variable domain, its missing parts supplied by reference TRBV25-1 and TRBJ1-1, is EADIYQTPRYLVIGTGKKITLECSQTMGHDKMYWYQQDPGMELHLIHYSYGVNSTEKGDLSSESTVSRIRTEHFPLTLESARPSHTSQYLCASSDAGSNTEAFFGQGTRLTVV.

V gene TRBV15 combines with J gene TRBJ1-6, with a possible D match to TRBD1 (6 bases). The CDR3 covers 13 residues. V dropped 6 bases and J dropped 9 bases, with 12 bases sitting between them. Germline V CDR1 and CDR2: LNHNV, YYDKDF (reference sequence). The CDR3 loop is CATSAGELSPLHF. Written as DNA, the CDR3 is TGTGCCACCAGTGCAGGGGAGCTTTCACCCCTCCACTTT.

CDR3 coding DNA: TGTGCCAGCAGCTTAAACCTATACGGTTCTGGAGATACGCAGTATTTT. Protein product: CASSLNLYGSGDTQYF. V usage is TRBV7-3 and J usage is TRBJ2-3; D gene uncertain. The germline V gene encodes CDR1 SGHTA and CDR2 FQGTGA. The ends were cut back, 1 base at V and 5 bases at J, with 16 bases in the middle. CDR3 length: 16 residues. The full variable domain, in which reference TRBV7-3 and TRBJ2-3 provide the parts outside the CDR3, is GAGVSQTPSNKVTEKGKYVELRCDPISGHTALYWYRQSLGQGPEFLIYFQGTGAADDSGLPNDRFFAVRPEGSVSTLKIQRTERGDSAVYLCASSLNLYGSGDTQYFGPGTRLTVL.

The chain is built from TRBV7-2 and TRBJ1-1; D might be TRBD1 (5 bases). The CDR3 loop spans 14 amino acids. V was pared by 3 bases and J by 4 bases, with 12 bases between. Looked up from germline, CDR1 is SGHTA and CDR2 is FQGNSA. The CDR3 protein is CASSFISGGTEAFF. CDR3 DNA sequence: TGTGCCAGCAGCTTCATCTCCGGGGGCACTGAAGCTTTCTTT.

The CDR3 here is CASSVDQQGAYNEQFF. The CDR3 DNA sequence: TGTGCCAGCAGCGTAGATCAGCAGGGGGCCTACAATGAGCAGTTCTTC. The chain carries TRBV9 and TRBJ2-1, with TRBD1 matching over 7 bases. There are 16 residues in the CDR3. From germline, CDR1 is SGDLS and CDR2 YYNGEE. V lost 0 bases and J lost 2; bases outside the gene matches: 5.

CDR3 amino acids: CASSFLDTSGSPQHF. The CDR3 nucleotides are TGTGCCAGCAGTTTCCTGGACACCTCAGGGTCGCCCCAGCATTTT. The rearrangement links TRBV7-2 to TRBJ1-5; a possible D gene is TRBD1 (5 bases). V lost 6 bases, J lost 9 bases, and 21 bases lay in between. The CDR3 has 15 amino acids. The germline V gene encodes CDR1 SGHTA and CDR2 FQGNSA.

In this sample, this clone turned up once. The gene calls are TRBV1 and TRBJ2-3; the tabulated D call, TRBD2, remains unverified against the DNA. TRBV1 is deemed a pseudogene. The CDR3 has 15 residues. The CDR3 DNA sequence: TGCACCAGCAGCCCACCCAAGCGGGGGGAAGATACGCAGTATTTT. It yields the protein CTSSPPKRGEDTQYF.

This sequence joins TRBV4-1 and TRBJ2-1, with D tentatively TRBD2 (5 bases). The CDR3 is 16 amino acids. The V and J ends lost 0 bases and 0 bases respectively, with 9 bases between them. In germline, CDR1 is MGHRA, CDR2 YSYEKL. CDR3 in DNA: TGCGCCAGCAGCCAAGATTTAGCGTACTCCTACAATGAGCAGTTCTTC. Translated: CASSQDLAYSYNEQFF.

The rearrangement joins TRBV25-1 to TRBJ2-3; TRBD2 agrees at 10 bases. Germline CDR1 reads MGHDK; CDR2 reads SYGVNS. This CDR3 is 18 amino acids long. The trim removed 4 bases at V and 2 bases at J, leaving 12 bases unmatched. DNA of the CDR3: TGTGCCAGCAGTGCCGCCACCCTAGCGGGGGCCGTCACAGATACGCAGTATTTT. It yields the protein CASSAATLAGAVTDTQYF.

The chain recombines TRBV19 with TRBJ1-1, with D tentatively TRBD1 (5 bases). Germline V gene data show CDR1 as LNHDA and CDR2 as SQIVND (reference sequence). Trimming removed 7 bases at V and 7 bases at J, with 13 bases between. The CDR3 consists of 12 residues. The CDR3 reads CASTLGGYEAFF. CDR3 DNA sequence: TGTGCCAGTACCCTCGGGGGGTATGAAGCTTTCTTT.